Listed below are T cell receptor beta chains from one sample, sequenced in a study of shared clonotypes between healthy human individuals. Only in-frame clones appear in the TCRdb table, and some are missing; sequencing was by immunoSEQ multiplex PCR. This sample has around 700,000 clones; about two thirds occur once, and the top ten carry 1.8%. Sample: memory CD4+ T cells sorted from blood. The source of these receptors is a young woman in good health. Both conserved end residues are part of each CDR3. Fields, in order: clone size, J gene, D gene, V gene, CDR3 protein, CDR3 DNA. The D gene is left open where the match is weak. Clone sizes are given selectively: once, few, many, or a class where the clone is expanded.

>.|TRBJ1-2|.|TRBV5-4
CASSPGEAYGYTF
TGTGCCAGCAGCCCCGGGGAGGCCTATGGCTACACCTTC
>.|TRBJ2-7|TRBD2|TRBV25-1
CASSESLAGREKQYF
TGTGCCAGCAGTGAAAGTTTAGCGGGGAGGGAGAAACAGTACTTC
>.|TRBJ2-6|TRBD1|TRBV18
CASSGTGVSGANVLTF
TGTGCCAGCTCAGGGACAGGGGTCTCTGGGGCCAACGTCCTGACTTTC
>.|TRBJ1-1|.|TRBV5-1
CASSLGGVSTEAFF
TGCGCCAGCAGCCTAGGGGGAGTTAGCACTGAAGCTTTCTTT
>.|TRBJ2-5|.|TRBV7-5
CATGTNQETQYF
TGTGCCACCGGGACCAACCAAGAGACCCAGTACTTC
>few|TRBJ1-1|TRBD1|TRBV29-1
CSVGQGDTEAFF
TGCAGCGTGGGACAGGGGGACACTGAAGCTTTCTTT
>few|TRBJ2-7|.|TRBV9
CASSVGFRGEQYF
TGTGCCAGCAGCGTAGGTTTCAGGGGCGAGCAGTACTTC
>.|TRBJ1-1|.|TRBV30
CAWKLRGGNSLTEAFF
TGTGCCTGGAAACTTCGAGGAGGCAATTCATTAACTGAAGCTTTCTTT
>.|TRBJ2-1|.|TRBV7-2
CASRRGGARNEQFF
TGTGCCAGCCGCAGAGGGGGGGCTCGGAATGAGCAGTTCTTC
>.|TRBJ2-7|.|TRBV15
CATSKQGPAYEQYF
TGTGCCACCAGCAAGCAGGGGCCGGCCTACGAGCAGTACTTC
>few|TRBJ2-3|TRBD2|TRBV2
CASRDRTSGTRWDTQYF
TGTGCCAGCAGGGACCGGACTAGCGGGACTAGGTGGGATACGCAGTATTTT
>.|TRBJ2-3|.|TRBV19
CASSIGALADTQYF
TGTGCCAGTAGTATAGGGGCTTTGGCGGATACGCAGTATTTT
>.|TRBJ2-7|.|TRBV19
CASSIVTGHPSDEQYF
TGTGCCAGTAGTATAGTGACGGGGCACCCTTCGGACGAGCAGTACTTC
>.|TRBJ2-7|.|TRBV5-1
CASSLGTGSPYEQYF
TGCGCCAGCAGCTTGGGTACAGGGTCCCCCTACGAGCAGTACTTC
>.|TRBJ2-3|.|TRBV30
CACGSTDTQYF
TGTGCCTGCGGGAGCACAGATACGCAGTATTTT
>.|TRBJ2-5|.|TRBV28
CASSLRSWSETQYF
TGTGCCAGCAGTTTGCGGTCCTGGTCAGAGACCCAGTACTTC
>.|TRBJ2-1|TRBD2|TRBV10-3
CAIASGSGNEQFF
TGTGCCATCGCTAGCGGGAGCGGCAATGAGCAGTTCTTC
>.|TRBJ2-1|.|TRBV7-2
CASSLSSYNEQFF
TGTGCCAGCAGCTTATCTAGCTACAATGAGCAGTTCTTC
>.|TRBJ1-1|TRBD1|TRBV18
CASSPPSQGAAFF
TGTGCCAGCTCACCCCCCTCACAGGGGGCAGCTTTCTTT
>.|TRBJ1-5|TRBD1|TRBV19
CASRDRVGNQPQHF
TGTGCCAGTAGGGACAGGGTAGGCAATCAGCCCCAGCATTTT
>once|TRBJ2-2|.|TRBV5-1
CASSLRGRETGELFF
TGCGCCAGCAGCTTAAGAGGGAGAGAGACCGGGGAGCTGTTTTTT
>.|TRBJ2-1|.|TRBV29-1
CSVRGTGHNEQFF
TGCAGCGTTCGAGGCACAGGGCACAATGAGCAGTTCTTC
>.|TRBJ2-1|.|TRBV5-1
CASTPGPSAMNEQFF
TGCGCCAGCACTCCAGGCCCAAGCGCAATGAATGAGCAGTTCTTC
>few|TRBJ2-7|.|TRBV9
CASSVAWGTHEQYF
TGTGCCAGCAGCGTAGCTTGGGGAACCCACGAGCAGTACTTC
>.|TRBJ2-1|.|TRBV20-1
CSASRSNEQFF
TGCAGTGCTAGTAGGTCAAATGAGCAGTTCTTC
>.|TRBJ2-3|TRBD2|TRBV10-3
CAISDLAGFIDTQYF
TGTGCCATCAGTGATTTAGCGGGATTCATCGATACGCAGTATTTT
>.|TRBJ1-2|.|TRBV28
CASSLGQGVGLGYTF
TGTGCCAGCAGTTTAGGCCAGGGAGTGGGCTTAGGCTACACCTTC
>.|TRBJ2-3|.|TRBV19
CASSISRGKTDTQYF
TGTGCCAGTAGTATATCCAGGGGAAAGACAGATACGCAGTATTTT
>.|TRBJ1-1|.|TRBV5-4
CASGGTGTEAFF
TGTGCCAGCGGGGGCACGGGGACTGAAGCTTTCTTT
>once|TRBJ1-5|.|TRBV4-1
CASSQYWGQSNQPQHF
TGCGCCAGCAGCCAATATTGGGGGCAAAGCAATCAGCCCCAGCATTTT
>once|TRBJ2-1|TRBD2|TRBV27
CASNTGLAGENNEQFF
TGTGCCAGCAATACTGGACTAGCGGGCGAAAACAATGAGCAGTTCTTC
>.|TRBJ2-3|.|TRBV5-1
CASSPRDVDTQYF
TGCGCCAGCAGCCCTAGGGACGTAGATACGCAGTATTTT
>.|TRBJ1-1|TRBD1|TRBV10-3
CAISGQGSRTEAFF
TGTGCCATCTCGGGACAGGGGTCGAGGACTGAAGCTTTCTTT
>.|TRBJ1-1|.|TRBV28
CASSFGRANTEAFF
TGTGCCAGCAGTTTTGGTCGTGCGAACACTGAAGCTTTCTTT
>few|TRBJ1-1|.|TRBV5-1
CASSPSFGGDTEAFF
TGCGCCAGCAGCCCCTCCTTTGGGGGGGACACTGAAGCTTTCTTT
>.|TRBJ1-1|.|TRBV6-1
CASRKTENTEAFF
TGTGCCAGCAGAAAGACAGAGAACACTGAAGCTTTCTTT
>.|TRBJ2-1|.|TRBV18
CASSPRQLNNEQFF
TGTGCCAGCTCACCGAGGCAGCTTAACAATGAGCAGTTCTTC
>.|TRBJ1-3|TRBD1|TRBV9
CASSVEETGGFLSSGNTIYF
TGTGCCAGCAGCGTAGAAGAGACAGGGGGCTTCCTTAGCTCTGGAAACACCATATATTTT
>.|TRBJ2-3|.|TRBV19
CASSLGRGSTDTQYF
TGTGCCAGTAGTTTGGGACGGGGAAGCACAGATACGCAGTATTTT
>.|TRBJ2-2|.|TRBV7-9
CASSLVTIPGELFF
TGTGCCAGCAGCTTAGTTACCATACCAGGGGAGCTGTTTTTT
>few|TRBJ2-1|TRBD1|TRBV19
CASSARTGENEQFF
TGTGCCAGTAGTGCCCGGACAGGGGAAAATGAGCAGTTCTTC
>.|TRBJ1-2|.|TRBV7-9
CASTNTGEDGYTF
TGTGCCAGCACCAACACTGGGGAGGATGGCTACACCTTC
>.|TRBJ1-1|TRBD1|TRBV28
CASIRTGSNTEAFF
TGTGCCAGCATTAGGACAGGGTCAAACACTGAAGCTTTCTTT
>.|TRBJ2-7|TRBD1|TRBV11-3
CASSGSGQDFSYEQYF
TGTGCCAGCAGCGGCTCTGGACAGGATTTTTCCTACGAGCAGTACTTC
>.|TRBJ2-5|.|TRBV10-3
CAISESGETQYF
TGTGCCATCAGTGAATCGGGAGAGACCCAGTACTTC
>.|TRBJ2-3|.|TRBV5-4
CASSLALSVTDTQYF
TGTGCCAGCAGCTTGGCCCTTAGCGTCACAGATACGCAGTATTTT
>.|TRBJ1-2|.|TRBV7-6
CASSLEVGVGTYTF
TGTGCCAGCAGCTTAGAGGTCGGGGTTGGGACCTACACCTTC
>once|TRBJ2-3|.|TRBV7-9
CASSPYYTDTQYF
TGTGCCAGCAGCCCTTATTACACAGATACGCAGTATTTT
>few|TRBJ2-1|.|TRBV11-2
CASRSKRASSYNEQFF
TGTGCCAGTCGATCCAAGCGGGCAAGCTCCTACAATGAGCAGTTCTTC
>.|TRBJ2-1|TRBD2|TRBV9
CASSTKTSGRGGEQFF
TGTGCCAGCAGCACAAAGACTAGCGGGAGAGGTGGTGAGCAGTTCTTC
>.|TRBJ2-7|.|TRBV5-1
CASSPDLYEQYF
TGCGCCAGCAGTCCAGACCTCTACGAGCAGTACTTC
>few|TRBJ2-2|.|TRBV30
CAWKVLGDTGELFF
TGTGCCTGGAAAGTCCTCGGGGATACCGGGGAGCTGTTTTTT
>.|TRBJ1-4|.|TRBV5-1
CASRGGSGLPEKLFF
TGCGCCAGCAGGGGGGGATCGGGTCTGCCTGAAAAACTGTTTTTT
>.|TRBJ2-2|.|TRBV11-2
CASNPRVAARIGELFF
TGTGCCAGCAACCCCCGGGTGGCGGCGCGAATCGGGGAGCTGTTTTTT
>.|TRBJ2-2|.|TRBV27
CASTPHHLTGELFF
TGTGCCAGCACCCCCCATCATCTCACCGGGGAGCTGTTTTTT
>once|TRBJ2-2|.|TRBV28
CASSFSRRGNTGELFF
TGTGCCAGCAGTTTTTCCCGGCGGGGGAACACCGGGGAGCTGTTTTTT